Listed here is a single TCR beta chain. The data are from a study of blood T cell repertoires in COVID-19. Study-wide background: There were acute and convalescent COVID-19 samples, and they came from the United States, Italy and Spain.

Original data processing: Amplification of reference gene primers was used by the study to estimate nucleated cell counts. Measured with immunoSEQ multiplex PCR; TCRdb has only the in-frame clones, and not every one. For V, J and clone size, that table is used; D and trimming come from the DNA. Among roughly 18,000 clones, approximately 90% were seen once, and the ten largest hold about a sixth. Germline assignment: CDR1 SGHRS and CDR2 YFSETQ. J gave up 6 bases and V 0 bases, and 8 bases lay outside the gene matches. This CDR3 is 16 amino acids long. The source material was peripheral blood. This TCR was sampled from a man between 65 and 80 years old with acute or convalescent COVID-19. This chain joins TRBV5-1 and TRBJ1-5; 8 bases agree with TRBD1. The CDR3 sequence is CASSLDPGGSIQPQHF. The CDR3 DNA reads as TGCGCCAGCAGCTTGGATCCAGGGGGCTCGATTCAGCCCCAGCATTTT.